Shown below are 8 T cell receptor beta chains from a single sample sequenced in a study of a mutant IDH1 vaccine in newly diagnosed glioma. No antigens are known for them. Clones were sequenced by immunoSEQ multiplex PCR, and TCRdb holds only the in-frame ones, with some missing. The repertoire holds 25,000 to 30,000 clones, with roughly 80% as singletons. Time point denoted: week 5, during vaccination. Doses comprised 300 ug of mutant IDH1 20-mer peptide each, plus topical imiquimod. This sample comprised PBMCs, obtained from a glioma patient whose treatment included an IDH1 peptide vaccine. The receptor source for this set is a man between 35 and 55 years old with glioma. Some clones in this sample may be carry-over from other donors' samples.

This clone came up once. The V and J genes are TRBV27 and TRBJ2-1, with D possibly called TRBD1 or TRBD2 (6 bases each). This CDR3 region has 15 residues. V was shortened by 10 bases and J by 10 bases, with 26 bases between the two germline ends. CDR1 MNHEY and CDR2 SMNVEV come from the germline V gene (reference sequence). CDR3 sequence reads: CATLSSLGGPGEQFF. CDR3 coding DNA: TGTGCCACCCTTTCTTCGCTAGGGGGGCCGGGGGAGCAGTTCTTC.

The rearrangement joins TRBV30 to TRBJ2-5; no firm D call. Germline-derived CDR1 and CDR2 are GTSNPN and SVGIG (reference sequence). This CDR3 is 12 amino acids long. The V end was cut by 4 bases, the J end by 5 bases, with 11 bases between. The CDR3: CAWTKVRETQYF. DNA for the CDR3: TGTGCCTGGACGAAGGTCCGGGAGACCCAGTACTTC.

This clone appeared a few times. The rearrangement joins TRBV28 to TRBJ1-2; D perhaps matches TRBD1 (6 bases). This CDR3 comprises 12 residues. In germline, CDR1 is MDHEN, CDR2 SYDVKM. Trimming took 8 bases from V and 3 from J, leaving 10 bases between them. The CDR3 DNA reads TGTGCCAGCGCCACAGGGTACTATGGCTACACCTTC. Translated: CASATGYYGYTF.

The rearrangement uses TRBV2 and TRBJ2-2, with 8 bases identical to TRBD1. Germline V CDR1 and CDR2: SNHLY, FYNNEI. Trimming removed 8 bases from V and 6 bases from J; junction bases left unmatched: 8. The CDR3 is made up of 14 amino acids. The CDR3 loop is CASGPGGWPGELFF. In nucleotides, the CDR3 is TGTGCCAGCGGGCCAGGGGGCTGGCCCGGGGAGCTGTTTTTT. Full variable domain (remainder filled in from reference TRBV2 and TRBJ2-2): EPEVTQTPSHQVTQMGQEVILRCVPISNHLYFYWYRQILGQKVEFLVSFYNNEISEKSEIFDDQFSVERPDGSNFTLKIRSTKLEDSAMYFCASGPGGWPGELFFGEGSRLTVL.

CDR3 coding DNA: TGTGCCAGCAGTGGGGACTACTTGTATACGCAGTATTTT. It codes for CASSGDYLYTQYF. The gene calls are TRBV2 and TRBJ2-3; 7 bases are a match to TRBD2. V lost 4 bases, J lost 7 bases, and 5 bases stayed unmatched. Germline-derived CDR1 and CDR2 are SNHLY and FYNNEI. CDR3 length: 13 residues.

The V call is TRBV18, the J call TRBJ1-1, with D unclear. CDR1 is KGHSH and CDR2 is LQKENI in the germline V gene. CDR3 length: 13 residues. Trimming removed 2 bases from V and 0 bases from J, with 4 bases in between. The CDR3: CASSPSMNTEAFF. For the CDR3, the DNA is TGTGCCAGCTCACCATCCATGAACACTGAAGCTTTCTTT.

The chain uses TRBV5-1 and TRBJ1-1, with D uncertain. The V end was cut by 1 base, the J end by 1 base, with 5 bases between. Germline-derived CDR1 and CDR2 are SGHRS and YFSETQ. The CDR3 is 13 amino acids. CDR3 loop: CASSLQENTEAFF. DNA of the CDR3: TGCGCCAGCAGCTTGCAGGAGAACACTGAAGCTTTCTTT.

The chain couples TRBV10-2 to TRBJ2-5; TRBD2 aligns across 9 bases. The CDR3 contains 15 residues. V lost 5 bases to trimming and J lost 5 bases; unmatched junction nucleotides: 9. Germline CDR1 is WSHSY and CDR2 is SAAADI. CDR3 protein: CASSRGGGAGETQYF. CDR3 sequence (DNA): TGCGCCAGCAGTAGGGGCGGGGGGGCCGGGGAGACCCAGTACTTC.